The rows below give T cell receptor beta chains drawn from one sample of a study of post-analysis software for immune sequencing data. TCRdb reprocessed the PCR reads via MiXCR and lists one record per CDR3 protein. The table includes more than 450,000 distinct CDR3 sequences, roughly 46% detected once. The sequenced sample was blood. Source of these receptors: a girl aged 10-17 years with multiple sclerosis. Each CDR3 is given with its conserved first and last residue. The order of the fields is clone size, J gene, V gene, D gene, CDR3 DNA, CDR3 protein. D genes are given only for firm matches. Size is stated for part of the rows, as once, few or many counts, or as a class when the clone is expanded.

>.|TRBJ2-5|TRBV12-3/TRBV12-4|TRBD2
TGTGCCAGTTCTTCTACTAGCGGGAAGGTAGAGACCCAGTACTTC
CASSSTSGKVETQYF
>.|TRBJ1-2|TRBV12-3/TRBV12-4|.
TGTGCCAGCAGTTATTGGCAGGGCTCCTATGGCTACACCTTC
CASSYWQGSYGYTF
>few|TRBJ2-7|TRBV7-9|TRBD1
TGTGCCAGCAGCTGGGACAGGGGGGTCAACGAGCAGTACTTC
CASSWDRGVNEQYF
>many|TRBJ2-1|TRBV7-9|.
TGTGCCAGCAGCTTTGCACCGGGGTTCCATGAGCAGTTCTTC
CASSFAPGFHEQFF
>.|TRBJ1-6|TRBV12-3/TRBV12-4|TRBD1
TGTGCCAGCAGTGGGGGACAGGGGGTAAATTCACCCCTCCACTTT
CASSGGQGVNSPLHF
>.|TRBJ2-1|TRBV5-6|.
TGTGCCAGCAGCTTGGAGACAGGACGCTACAATGAGCAGTTCTTC
CASSLETGRYNEQFF
>.|TRBJ1-1|TRBV25-1|TRBD1
TGTGCCAGCAGGGGGGACAGGGTGAACACTGAAGCTTTCTTT
CASRGDRVNTEAFF
>.|TRBJ2-7|TRBV25-1|.
TGTGCCAGCAGTGAAAAGGCAGGCCACGAGCAGTACTTC
CASSEKAGHEQYF
>.|TRBJ2-7|TRBV20-1|.
TGCAGTGCCTCGTATGCCTACGAGCAGTACTTC
CSASYAYEQYF
>.|TRBJ1-4|TRBV12-3/TRBV12-4|.
TGTGCCAGCAGCCCTGGGACTCGTAATGAAAAACTGTTTTTT
CASSPGTRNEKLFF
>.|TRBJ1-4|TRBV6-5|.
TGTGCCAGCTCAGTTGCAGGGGAAAAAGGCGAAAAACTGTTTTTT
CASSVAGEKGEKLFF
>.|TRBJ2-1|TRBV5-1|.
TGCGCCAGCAGCCAACTGACGGCCGGATCCTACAATGAGCAGTTCTTC
CASSQLTAGSYNEQFF
>.|TRBJ1-2|TRBV12-3/TRBV12-4|TRBD1
TGTGCCAGCAGTTCCCCGGGACAGGGAGACTATGGCTACACCTTC
CASSSPGQGDYGYTF
>.|TRBJ2-5|TRBV20-1|.
TGCAGTGCTAGAGAAAACCGGTTAGGCCCCCAAGAGACCCAGTACTTC
CSARENRLGPQETQYF